This T cell receptor (beta chain) was captured in a study of T cells in Graves' hyperthyroidism and ophthalmopathy. At least ten counts were recorded for this clonotype. RNA transcripts served as the template for amplifying TCR beta CDR3 regions. Initially, a first-round RT-PCR of the TCR CDR3 employed the HTBI primer set. TCRdb re-called the multiplex PCR reads through MiXCR, storing one row per CDR3 protein. The sample holds a few hundred thousand distinct CDR3 sequences, 15% to 20% seen once. V dropped 7 bases and J dropped 5 bases, with 15 bases sitting between them. The V gene's germline CDR1 is LNHDA and CDR2 SQIVND (reference sequence). The CDR3 has 13 amino acids.

This chain links TRBV19 with TRBJ2-7; D call uncertain. Sequenced material: blood. The TCR comes from a woman in her 40s with Graves' ophthalmopathy. CDR3 in DNA: TGTGCCAGTACTGGGCAGATTGGGAACGAGCAGTACTTC. The encoded protein is CASTGQIGNEQYF. The complete variable domain, with remaining parts taken from reference TRBV19 and TRBJ2-7, reads DGGITQSPKYLFRKEGQNVTLSCEQNLNHDAMYWYRQDPGQGLRLIYYSQIVNDFQKGDIAEGYSVSREKKESFPLTVTSAQKNPTAFYLCASTGQIGNEQYFGPGTRLTVT.